This note documents a single TCR beta chain sequence. Some clones are missing from TCRdb's copy, which holds only in-frame ones; the method was immunoSEQ multiplex PCR. Altogether about 68,000 clones are present, 90% being singletons, with the ten largest covering 1.5%. The sample originates from a study of T cell changes during pregnancy in multiple sclerosis. This CDR3 spans 16 amino acids. This sample comprised peripheral blood, obtained in the third trimester of pregnancy. The TCR was taken from a female donor with multiple sclerosis, enrolled in a pregnancy study. The chain links TRBV12-2 to TRBJ1-4; TRBD1 reflects the table's D call only, with no check against the DNA. TRBV12-2 is annotated as a pseudogene. In nucleotides, the CDR3 is TGTGCAAGTCGCATTATTAAAGGGGGCTTGGCTGAAAAACTGTTTTTT. It encodes CASRIIKGGLAEKLFF.